The entry below gives a single T cell receptor beta chain sequence along with its context. Its antigen is not known. This entry belongs to a study of T cells after yellow fever vaccination. Study-level findings and limits: Overlap between CD4 and CD8 compartments was detected for a small share of clonotypes. Subsequent booster samples again held most clones from primary vaccination (96% CD4, roughly 90% CD8).

A single record per CDR3 protein comes from TCRdb applying MiXCR to the 5' RACE reads. This sample yields 550,000 or so distinct CDR3 sequences, of which 15% to 20% are seen a single time; 14% belongs to the top ten. Trimming cost V 3 bases and J 4 bases; bases outside gene matches: 14. Germline V lookup: CDR1 SGHAT, CDR2 FQNNGV. This CDR3 comprises 19 residues. This chain links TRBV11-2 with TRBJ2-6, with 8 nucleotides matching TRBD1. This material consisted of PBMCs, taken 15 days after the yellow fever booster vaccination. This clonotype was sampled from a man aged 25 to 40 who received the YFV17D yellow fever vaccine. CDR3 protein: CASSFNLAGGTSGANVLTF. The CDR3 DNA reads as TGTGCCAGCAGCTTTAATTTGGCAGGGGGCACCAGCGGGGCCAACGTCCTGACTTTC.